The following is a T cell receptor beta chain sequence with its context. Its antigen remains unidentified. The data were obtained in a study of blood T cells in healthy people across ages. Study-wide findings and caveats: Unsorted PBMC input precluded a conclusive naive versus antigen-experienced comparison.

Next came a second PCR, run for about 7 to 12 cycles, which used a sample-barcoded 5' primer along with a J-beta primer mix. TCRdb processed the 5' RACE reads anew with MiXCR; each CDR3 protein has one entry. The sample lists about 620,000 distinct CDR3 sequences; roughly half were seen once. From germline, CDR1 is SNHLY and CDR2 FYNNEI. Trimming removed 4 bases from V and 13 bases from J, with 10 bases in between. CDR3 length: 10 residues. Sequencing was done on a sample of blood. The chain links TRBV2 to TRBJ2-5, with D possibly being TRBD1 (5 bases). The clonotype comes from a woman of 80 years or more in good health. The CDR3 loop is CASSGQLRYF. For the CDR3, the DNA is TGTGCCAGCAGTGGACAGTTAAGGTACTTC.